This TCR beta chain was sequenced during a study of blood T cells in healthy people across ages. Notes on the study in general: Higher diversity, along with more naive CD4+ cells, distinguished long-lived donors from aged donors. The study regarded diversity estimates from one million T cells as underestimates.

CDR1 and CDR2 from the germline V gene are MNHEY and SVGEGT. There are 14 residues in the CDR3. The V end lost 8 bases, the J end lost 5 bases, and 18 bases lay between the germline ends. PCR was performed a second time for about 7 to 12 cycles using a sample-barcoded 5' primer and a J-beta primer mix. TCRdb independently ran MiXCR on the 5' RACE reads; one entry per CDR3 protein. The sample yields 870,000 or so distinct CDR3 sequences, 29% seen once. Extraction of total RNA produced a minimum of 5 micrograms from each sample. This clonotype was seen ten or more times. Its antigen is unknown. The chain couples TRBV6-2 or TRBV6-3 to TRBJ2-5; D unresolved. The sequencing input was blood. The receptor was derived from a woman of 80 years or more in good health. This CDR3 reads CASSPPAHLETQYF. The CDR3 DNA follows: TGTGCCAGCTCCCCTCCCGCTCACTTGGAGACCCAGTACTTC.